The clone carrying this T cell receptor beta chain was detected many times. Described time point: newly diagnosed GD, antithyroid drugs for less than 3 months. The TCR library was prepared using RNA isolated from PBMCs. Investigators report Graves' disease was diagnosed under American Thyroid Association guidelines. The patient group derived from an endocrinology department in Xi'an, China. The data derive from a study of regulatory T cells in long-lasting Graves disease. To make TCR beta libraries, researchers used iRepertoire HTBI primers and Arm-PCR of CDR3 regions. TCRdb re-analysed the multiplex PCR reads in MiXCR, keeping a single row per CDR3 protein. In the table there are 400,000 to 550,000 distinct CDR3 sequences, about a sixth of which are singletons. CDR3 length equals 15 residues. Germline V gene lookup returns CDR1 LGHDT and CDR2 YNNKEL (reference sequence). V shed 4 bases and J 2 bases; nucleotides not matched to a gene: 6.

This same sample was also part of a study on T cells in Graves' hyperthyroidism and ophthalmopathy. That publication notes: The HTBI set primed first-round TCR CDR3 RT-PCR.

This TCR was recovered from a woman aged 18 to 35 with Graves disease. The sample here was peripheral blood mononuclear cells (PBMCs), taken at new diagnosis, from a patient treated with antithyroid drugs. The V gene is TRBV3-1, the J gene TRBJ2-5; TRBD1 matches at 8 bases. As DNA, the CDR3 is TGTGCCAGCAGCCGGTTGACAGGGGCACAAGAGACCCAGTACTTC. Its translation: CASSRLTGAQETQYF.